This is a list of T cell receptor beta chains from one sample in a study of T-cell reconstitution after alpha-beta-depleted transplantation in children. TCRdb reprocessed the PCR reads with MiXCR, giving one entry per CDR3 protein. The sample records approximately 430,000 distinct CDR3 sequences, roughly 15% being singletons. Sample: PBMCs, mostly from graft donor cells, taken 360 days after TCRalphabeta/CD19-depleted stem cell transplant. Source of these receptors: a boy under two years old who had a stem cell transplant for Wiskott-Aldrich syndrome, so the T cells may come from the graft donor. The CDR3 runs from the conserved cysteine through the conserved F or W. The D gene is left open where the match is weak. The size field is filled for only some rows; it gives once, few, many or a size class.

clone size: few; V gene: TRBV10-3; D gene: -; CDR3 length: 13; J gene: TRBJ2-3; CDR3 protein: CAIRFREEDTQYF; CDR3 DNA: TGTGCCATCAGGTTCAGGGAGGAAGATACGCAGTATTTT
clone size: few; V gene: TRBV5-1; D gene: -; CDR3 length: 15; J gene: TRBJ2-7; CDR3 protein: CASSLGGTGINEQYF; CDR3 DNA: TGCGCCAGCAGCCTGGGCGGGACCGGGATTAACGAGCAGTACTTC
clone size: many; V gene: TRBV12-3/TRBV12-4; D gene: -; CDR3 length: 15; J gene: TRBJ1-1; CDR3 protein: CASSSPAGSNTEAFF; CDR3 DNA: TGTGCCAGCAGTTCCCCGGCAGGGTCGAACACTGAAGCTTTCTTT
clone size: many; V gene: TRBV24-1; D gene: -; CDR3 length: 13; J gene: TRBJ2-1; CDR3 protein: CATSDSPIDEQFF; CDR3 DNA: TGTGCCACCAGTGATTCCCCGATCGATGAGCAGTTCTTC
clone size: -; V gene: TRBV7-2; D gene: TRBD1; CDR3 length: 16; J gene: TRBJ2-3; CDR3 protein: CASSLAWDRFTDTQYF; CDR3 DNA: TGTGCCAGCAGCTTAGCTTGGGACAGGTTCACAGATACGCAGTATTTT
clone size: few; V gene: TRBV10-3; D gene: -; CDR3 length: 15; J gene: TRBJ2-1; CDR3 protein: CAIRSTGYSYNEQFF; CDR3 DNA: TGTGCCATCAGATCGACTGGGTACTCCTACAATGAGCAGTTCTTC
clone size: -; V gene: TRBV6-1; D gene: -; CDR3 length: 15; J gene: TRBJ2-2; CDR3 protein: CASNSGVHDTGELFF; CDR3 DNA: TGTGCCAGCAATAGCGGAGTACACGACACCGGGGAGCTGTTTTTT
clone size: -; V gene: TRBV25-1; D gene: -; CDR3 length: 14; J gene: TRBJ2-2; CDR3 protein: CASSGPGNTGELFF; CDR3 DNA: TGTGCCAGCAGTGGGCCAGGGAACACCGGGGAGCTGTTTTTT
clone size: few; V gene: TRBV6-1; D gene: -; CDR3 length: 13; J gene: TRBJ1-5; CDR3 protein: CASHGGGSEPQHF; CDR3 DNA: TGTGCCAGCCATGGGGGGGGGAGCGAGCCCCAGCATTTT
clone size: -; V gene: TRBV7-2; D gene: -; CDR3 length: 15; J gene: TRBJ2-7; CDR3 protein: CASSLDLGPSYEQYF; CDR3 DNA: TGTGCCAGCAGCTTAGATCTGGGACCTTCCTACGAGCAGTACTTC
clone size: -; V gene: TRBV7-2; D gene: -; CDR3 length: 13; J gene: TRBJ2-1; CDR3 protein: CASRGASNNEQFF; CDR3 DNA: TGTGCCAGCAGAGGGGCCTCTAACAATGAGCAGTTCTTC
clone size: -; V gene: TRBV5-4; D gene: TRBD2; CDR3 length: 16; J gene: TRBJ2-1; CDR3 protein: CASSSGLAWGYDEQFF; CDR3 DNA: TGTGCCAGCAGCTCGGGACTAGCGTGGGGGTATGATGAGCAGTTCTTC
clone size: few; V gene: TRBV10-3; D gene: -; CDR3 length: 17; J gene: TRBJ1-2; CDR3 protein: CAISEPTRRTTNYGYTF; CDR3 DNA: TGTGCCATCAGTGAGCCAACGCGACGGACTACTAACTATGGCTACACCTTC
clone size: -; V gene: TRBV25-1; D gene: TRBD2; CDR3 length: 15; J gene: TRBJ2-3; CDR3 protein: CASSWREASTDTQYF; CDR3 DNA: TGTGCCAGCAGTTGGCGGGAGGCTAGCACAGATACGCAGTATTTT
clone size: -; V gene: TRBV4-1; D gene: -; CDR3 length: 18; J gene: TRBJ2-3; CDR3 protein: CASSQDFRTVFSTDTQYF; CDR3 DNA: TGCGCCAGCAGCCAAGATTTCCGGACAGTTTTTAGCACAGATACGCAGTATTTT
clone size: few; V gene: TRBV5-1; D gene: -; CDR3 length: 15; J gene: TRBJ2-7; CDR3 protein: CASSPWGARSYEQYF; CDR3 DNA: TGCGCCAGCAGCCCATGGGGGGCCCGGTCCTACGAGCAGTACTTC
clone size: few; V gene: TRBV12-3/TRBV12-4; D gene: -; CDR3 length: 17; J gene: TRBJ1-5; CDR3 protein: CASSLGLGTPSNQPQHF; CDR3 DNA: TGTGCCAGCAGTTTAGGATTAGGGACACCTAGCAATCAGCCCCAGCATTTT
clone size: -; V gene: TRBV18; D gene: TRBD1; CDR3 length: 16; J gene: TRBJ2-5; CDR3 protein: CASSPSYRGGKETQYF; CDR3 DNA: TGTGCCAGCTCACCATCTTACAGGGGTGGAAAGGAGACCCAGTACTTC
clone size: many; V gene: TRBV12-3/TRBV12-4; D gene: -; CDR3 length: 13; J gene: TRBJ1-1; CDR3 protein: CASGNRVNTEAFF; CDR3 DNA: TGTGCCAGCGGTAACAGGGTGAACACTGAAGCTTTCTTT
clone size: few; V gene: TRBV2; D gene: -; CDR3 length: 13; J gene: TRBJ2-7; CDR3 protein: CASSQRTGMEQYF; CDR3 DNA: TGTGCCAGCAGTCAGCGCACAGGGATGGAGCAGTACTTC
clone size: -; V gene: TRBV7-2; D gene: -; CDR3 length: 15; J gene: TRBJ1-1; CDR3 protein: CASSLDSTGLTEAFF; CDR3 DNA: TGTGCCAGCAGCTTAGATTCCACCGGGTTGACTGAAGCTTTCTTT
clone size: -; V gene: TRBV4-3; D gene: -; CDR3 length: 13; J gene: TRBJ2-1; CDR3 protein: CASSQDGYNEQFF; CDR3 DNA: TGCGCCAGCAGCCAAGACGGATACAATGAGCAGTTCTTC
clone size: once; V gene: TRBV7-2; D gene: TRBD2; CDR3 length: 16; J gene: TRBJ2-7; CDR3 protein: CASSLAGTTLLGGQYF; CDR3 DNA: TGTGCCAGCAGCTTAGCCGGGACTACCCTCCTTGGAGGGCAGTACTTC
clone size: few; V gene: TRBV10-3; D gene: -; CDR3 length: 11; J gene: TRBJ1-1; CDR3 protein: CAIRGYTEAFF; CDR3 DNA: TGTGCCATCAGGGGGTACACTGAAGCTTTCTTT
clone size: many; V gene: TRBV12-3/TRBV12-4; D gene: TRBD2; CDR3 length: 14; J gene: TRBJ2-7; CDR3 protein: CASSLEGLAYEQYF; CDR3 DNA: TGTGCCAGCAGTTTAGAAGGACTAGCGTACGAGCAGTACTTC
clone size: -; V gene: TRBV5-1; D gene: TRBD1; CDR3 length: 17; J gene: TRBJ2-5; CDR3 protein: CASSLGPTGGKGETQYF; CDR3 DNA: TGCGCCAGCAGCTTGGGACCGACAGGGGGAAAGGGAGAGACCCAGTACTTC
clone size: -; V gene: TRBV28; D gene: TRBD1; CDR3 length: 13; J gene: TRBJ2-7; CDR3 protein: CASRFQGAGEQYF; CDR3 DNA: TGTGCCAGCAGGTTCCAGGGGGCTGGCGAGCAGTACTTC
clone size: -; V gene: TRBV7-2; D gene: -; CDR3 length: 20; J gene: TRBJ2-3; CDR3 protein: CASSLARPLEGGTSTDTQYF; CDR3 DNA: TGTGCCAGCAGCTTAGCGCGCCCCCTAGAGGGAGGAACTAGCACAGATACGCAGTATTTT
clone size: -; V gene: TRBV20-1; D gene: TRBD1; CDR3 length: 11; J gene: TRBJ2-1; CDR3 protein: CSAHGQGEQFF; CDR3 DNA: TGCAGTGCACACGGACAGGGTGAGCAGTTCTTC
clone size: -; V gene: TRBV12-5; D gene: TRBD1; CDR3 length: 16; J gene: TRBJ2-3; CDR3 protein: CASGLGDRGSSDTQYF; CDR3 DNA: TGTGCTAGTGGTTTAGGAGACAGGGGCTCCTCAGATACGCAGTATTTT
clone size: few; V gene: TRBV5-1; D gene: -; CDR3 length: 13; J gene: TRBJ2-7; CDR3 protein: CASSIWDTYEQYF; CDR3 DNA: TGCGCCAGCAGCATCTGGGACACCTACGAGCAGTACTTC
clone size: -; V gene: TRBV4-1; D gene: -; CDR3 length: 16; J gene: TRBJ2-2; CDR3 protein: CASSPRPPHSTGELFF; CDR3 DNA: TGCGCCAGCAGCCCGAGGCCCCCGCACAGCACCGGGGAGCTGTTTTTT
clone size: few; V gene: TRBV10-1; D gene: -; CDR3 length: 17; J gene: TRBJ1-1; CDR3 protein: CASSEFNRALKNTEAFF; CDR3 DNA: TGCGCCAGCAGTGAGTTCAACCGGGCTTTAAAGAACACTGAAGCTTTCTTT
clone size: few; V gene: TRBV27; D gene: -; CDR3 length: 15; J gene: TRBJ2-5; CDR3 protein: CASSSTRYSSETQYF; CDR3 DNA: TGTGCCAGCAGTTCTACGAGATATAGTTCGGAGACCCAGTACTTC
clone size: -; V gene: TRBV3-1; D gene: -; CDR3 length: 16; J gene: TRBJ2-3; CDR3 protein: CASSQQGALIGDTQYF; CDR3 DNA: TGTGCCAGCAGCCAACAAGGGGCGCTAATAGGGGATACGCAGTATTTT
clone size: -; V gene: TRBV20-1; D gene: TRBD2; CDR3 length: 15; J gene: TRBJ2-1; CDR3 protein: CSARDQREPYNEQFF; CDR3 DNA: TGCAGTGCTAGAGATCAGCGGGAGCCATACAATGAGCAGTTCTTC
clone size: once; V gene: TRBV12-3/TRBV12-4; D gene: TRBD1; CDR3 length: 18; J gene: TRBJ2-7; CDR3 protein: CAFSLGPRDRYSHYEQYF; CDR3 DNA: TGTGCCTTCAGTTTAGGCCCCCGGGACAGGTATTCCCACTACGAGCAGTACTTC
clone size: -; V gene: TRBV7-7; D gene: -; CDR3 length: 14; J gene: TRBJ2-6; CDR3 protein: CASSPNSVANVLTF; CDR3 DNA: TGTGCCAGCAGCCCCAACAGTGTGGCCAACGTCCTGACTTTC
clone size: -; V gene: TRBV7-8; D gene: -; CDR3 length: 16; J gene: TRBJ1-4; CDR3 protein: CASSLGQATTNEKLFF; CDR3 DNA: TGTGCCAGCAGCTTAGGACAGGCCACAACTAATGAAAAACTGTTTTTT
clone size: few; V gene: TRBV5-1; D gene: -; CDR3 length: 17; J gene: TRBJ2-1; CDR3 protein: CASSLLGLSSSYNEQFF; CDR3 DNA: TGCGCCAGCAGCTTGCTTGGGTTGAGCAGCTCCTACAATGAGCAGTTCTTC
clone size: -; V gene: TRBV21-1; D gene: -; CDR3 length: 8; J gene: TRBJ2-1; CDR3 protein: CASDEQFF; CDR3 DNA: TGTGCCAGCGATGAGCAGTTCTTC
clone size: many; V gene: TRBV3-1; D gene: -; CDR3 length: 16; J gene: TRBJ1-1; CDR3 protein: CASSQDLGHLNTEAFF; CDR3 DNA: TGTGCCAGCAGCCAAGATTTAGGGCACTTAAACACTGAAGCTTTCTTT
clone size: few; V gene: TRBV24-1; D gene: -; CDR3 length: 15; J gene: TRBJ2-2; CDR3 protein: CATSDPGRAPGELFF; CDR3 DNA: TGTGCCACCAGTGACCCGGGTAGGGCCCCCGGGGAGCTGTTTTTT
clone size: -; V gene: TRBV20-1; D gene: -; CDR3 length: 13; J gene: TRBJ2-1; CDR3 protein: CSARGDYFNEQFF; CDR3 DNA: TGCAGTGCTAGAGGGGATTATTTCAATGAGCAGTTCTTC
clone size: few; V gene: TRBV7-6; D gene: TRBD1; CDR3 length: 16; J gene: TRBJ2-4; CDR3 protein: CASSSRQGSAKNIQYF; CDR3 DNA: TGTGCCAGCAGCTCTAGACAGGGTAGTGCCAAAAACATTCAGTACTTC